Below, 3 T cell receptor beta chains from the same sample are listed, as sequenced in a study of cytomegalovirus exposure and HLA in healthy donors (dated by TCRdb to about 2017). The method was the immunoSEQ multiplex PCR assay. For the multiplex PCR, a mixture combining 60 forward primers for TCR Vbeta segments and 13 reverse primers for TCR Jbeta segments was used. TCRdb provides this immuneACCESS table in a form limited to in-frame rearrangements. Some clones are lacking; in checked studies, under half of them reflect an unresolved V gene, and why the rest are absent is not known. Here the sample has about 100,000 clones; around four fifths occur a single time. Of the sample, roughly 7% is held by the ten largest clones. The sequencing sample was made of PBMCs. These receptors all come from a middle-aged man in good health and CMV-seropositive.

V is TRBV7-2 and J is TRBJ2-3, with TRBD2 as a possible D gene (6 bases). The germline V gene has CDR1 SGHTA and CDR2 FQGNSA. Trimming shortened V by 5 bases and J by 2 bases, and 14 bases separated the two germline ends. This CDR3 contains 15 residues. The chain's CDR3 is CASSHAGSLTDTQYF. CDR3 nucleotide sequence: TGTGCCAGCAGCCACGCGGGGAGCCTCACAGATACGCAGTATTTT.

J is TRBJ2-6 and V is TRBV4-1, with 15 bases that match TRBD2. The CDR3 consists of 20 residues. Germline assignment: CDR1 MGHRA and CDR2 YSYEKL. J gave up 0 bases and V 2 bases, and 5 bases lay outside the gene matches. This CDR3 is CASSQLGLAGGSSGANVLTF. CDR3 nucleotide sequence: TGCGCCAGCAGCCAACTGGGACTAGCGGGGGGTAGCTCTGGGGCCAACGTCCTGACTTTC.

The chain has TRBV5-1 and TRBJ2-5; tentatively, D is TRBD2 (6 bases). CDR1 and CDR2 (germline): SGHRS, YFSETQ. Deletions cut 0 bases from V and 3 bases from J, with 9 bases between. This CDR3 spans 14 amino acids. The CDR3 region is CASSLGIAEETQYF. CDR3 nucleotide sequence: TGCGCCAGCAGCTTGGGGATAGCGGAAGAGACCCAGTACTTC. The full variable domain, its missing parts supplied by reference TRBV5-1 and TRBJ2-5, is KAGVTQTPRYLIKTRGQQVTLSCSPISGHRSVSWYQQTPGQGLQFLFEYFSETQRNKGNFPGRFSGRQFSNSRSEMNVSTLELGDSALYLCASSLGIAEETQYFGPGTRLLVL.